These 23 T cell receptor beta chains originate from one sample sequenced in a study of control samples from healthy donors and cancer patients. Repertoires were generated with immunoSEQ multiplex PCR, while TCRdb's copy carries only in-frame clones and drops some. This sample has fewer than 200,000 clones, with approximately 90% found just once. The sequencing sample was made of blood. The receptors derive from a man aged 30 to 39 in good health.

This clone was counted between two and nine times. The chain carries TRBV28 and TRBJ1-3, with D maybe TRBD1 (6 bases). The V end was cut by 7 bases, the J end by 2 bases, with 21 bases between. Germline lookup yields CDR1 MDHEN and CDR2 SYDVKM. This CDR3 spans 17 amino acids. CDR3 DNA: TGTGCCAGCACTGTGGGGGGGGCAGGGGACACTGGAAACACCATATATTTT. It specifies CASTVGGAGDTGNTIYF. The full variable domain, with the rest looked up from reference TRBV28 and TRBJ1-3, is DVKVTQSSRYLVKRTGEKVFLECVQDMDHENMFWYRQDPGLGLRLIYFSYDVKMKEKGDIPEGYSVSREKKERFSLILESASTNQTSMYLCASTVGGAGDTGNTIYFGEGSWLTVV.

This chain joins TRBV11-2 and TRBJ2-2, with D possibly TRBD2 on 5 matching bases. V gave up 2 bases and J gave up 1 base, with 8 bases separating them. The germline V gene encodes CDR1 SGHAT and CDR2 FQNNGV. This CDR3 region has 15 residues. As DNA, the CDR3 is TGTGCCAGCAGCTTATTCGGGAAGAACACCGGGGAGCTGTTTTTT. This translates into CASSLFGKNTGELFF.

The V gene is TRBV5-5, the J gene TRBJ1-6; D is unclear. The germline V gene encodes CDR1 SGHKS and CDR2 YYEKEE (reference sequence). Trimming cost V 6 bases and J 7 bases, with 14 bases left between them. The CDR3 has 14 residues. The CDR3 sequence is CASNLRFYNSPLHF. The CDR3 DNA is TGTGCCAGCAACCTCCGATTTTACAATTCACCCCTCCACTTT.

This clone was recorded only once. This chain connects TRBV11-3 to TRBJ2-5, with D possibly matching TRBD1 (7 bases). Germline-derived CDR1 and CDR2 are SGHNT and YENEEA. The CDR3 sequence is 13 residues long. V dropped 5 bases and J dropped 3 bases, with 10 bases sitting between them. This chain's CDR3 is CASSPGGKETQYF. The CDR3 coding sequence is TGTGCCAGCAGCCCAGGGGGGAAAGAGACCCAGTACTTC.

The chain employs TRBV7-8 and TRBJ2-3; the match to TRBD1 covers 8 bases. V dropped 0 bases and J dropped 1; count of bases not matched to a gene: 3. The CDR3 extends over 16 amino acids. Germline CDR1 and CDR2: SGHVS and FQNEAQ. CDR3 loop: CASSLAAGGGTDTQYF. The CDR3 DNA is TGTGCCAGCAGCTTAGCGGCAGGGGGCGGCACAGATACGCAGTATTTT.

The chain combines TRBV6-2 or TRBV6-3 with TRBJ1-6; D unclear. This CDR3 contains 12 residues. Germline CDR1 and CDR2: MNHEY and SVGEGT. Trimming shortened V by 3 bases and J by 12 bases, and 9 bases separated the two germline ends. The CDR3 nucleotides read TGTGCCAGCAGTTATACACCTCTACCCCTCCACTTT. Translation gives CASSYTPLPLHF.

The J gene is TRBJ1-5, the V gene TRBV5-5, with TRBD1 as a possible D gene (6 bases). The germline V and J ends were trimmed by 4 bases and 2 bases, with 13 bases remaining between them. Germline V gene sequence: CDR1 SGHKS, CDR2 YYEKEE (reference sequence). The CDR3 runs 15 residues. CDR3 sequence (DNA): TGTGCCAGCAGCCTGGGACACCTTGGCAATCAGCCCCAGCATTTT. Residues: CASSLGHLGNQPQHF.

The rearrangement joins TRBV19 to TRBJ1-2, with D uncertain. The CDR3 loop spans 14 amino acids. Trimming stripped 1 base from V and 2 bases from J, with 8 bases between. The germline gives CDR1 LNHDA, CDR2 SQIVND (reference sequence). CDR3 region: CASSIGGGNYGYTF. The CDR3 bases are TGTGCCAGTAGTATAGGAGGAGGGAACTATGGCTACACCTTC.

This chain links TRBV5-1 with TRBJ2-1, with D maybe TRBD2 (6 bases). This CDR3 is 15 amino acids long. Trimming removed 4 bases from V and 7 bases from J, with 18 bases in between. Germline V gene data show CDR1 as SGHRS and CDR2 as YFSETQ. The DNA for the CDR3 is TGCGCCAGCAGCGGGCGGGGCGAAATCGGAAATGAGCAGTTCTTC. Translation gives CASSGRGEIGNEQFF.

The rearrangement uses TRBV10-3 and TRBJ1-3, with D hard to call. The CDR3 consists of 14 residues. Germline lookup yields CDR1 ENHRY and CDR2 SYGVKD. Trimming removed 0 bases at V and 5 bases at J, with 8 bases between. DNA of the CDR3: TGTGCCATCAGTGAGTCTCTTGATCGAAACACCATATATTTT. Translating it yields CAISESLDRNTIYF.

The V gene is TRBV24-1, the J gene TRBJ1-1; D is unclear. Trimming left V 1 base short and J 1 base short, with 9 bases between. Germline V gene lookup returns CDR1 KGHDR and CDR2 SFDVKD. The CDR3 loop spans 15 amino acids. In DNA, the CDR3 is TGTGCCACCAGTGATTTTCGGACGCAGAACACTGAAGCTTTCTTT. It is translated as CATSDFRTQNTEAFF.

The chain combines TRBV13 with TRBJ1-1; 12 bases are shared with TRBD1. Germline V gene data show CDR1 as PRHDT and CDR2 as FYEKMQ (reference sequence). This CDR3 has 15 residues. The ends lost 5 bases at V and 3 bases at J; junction bases unmatched: 4. CDR3 nucleotide sequence: TGTGCCAGCAGCCCCGGGACAGGGGGCTACACTGAAGCTTTCTTT. Its protein is CASSPGTGGYTEAFF.

The chain has TRBV5-4 and TRBJ1-4; 7 bases align to TRBD1. The junction had 5 bases not matched to a gene; V was cut back by 0 bases and J by 3 bases. Germline V gene sequence: CDR1 SGHNT, CDR2 YYREEE (reference sequence). The length of the CDR3 is 16 residues. This CDR3 is CASSLASGQPNEKLFF. In nucleotides, the CDR3 is TGTGCCAGCAGCTTGGCGTCGGGACAGCCTAATGAAAAACTGTTTTTT. The full variable domain, completed using reference TRBV5-4 and TRBJ1-4, is ETGVTQSPTHLIKTRGQQVTLRCSSQSGHNTVSWYQQALGQGPQFIFQYYREEENGRGNFPPRFSGLQFPNYSSELNVNALELDDSALYLCASSLASGQPNEKLFFGSGTQLSVL.

The V gene is TRBV9, the J gene TRBJ2-2, with TRBD2 matching over 9 bases. The germline CDR1 and CDR2 sequences are SGDLS and YYNGEE. CDR3 length: 17 amino acids. The V gene end was trimmed by 0 bases and the J gene end by 3 bases; junction bases not matched to a gene: 6. The CDR3 protein is CASSVGGGALYTGELFF. DNA for the CDR3: TGTGCCAGCAGCGTAGGCGGGGGGGCGCTTTACACCGGGGAGCTGTTTTTT.

Comment on this clone: Other DNA sequences of this sample code for an identical CDR3. V is TRBV5-1 and J is TRBJ1-1; 8 bases are shared with TRBD1. Germline V gives CDR1 SGHRS, CDR2 YFSETQ. V shed 5 bases and J 1 base; nucleotides not matched to a gene: 4. The CDR3 has 14 amino acids. The CDR3 loop reads CASSPGTGNTEAFF. CDR3 DNA sequence: TGCGCCAGCAGTCCCGGGACAGGGAACACTGAAGCTTTCTTT.

V gene TRBV19 combines with J gene TRBJ2-1; the match to TRBD2 covers 10 bases. The length of the CDR3 is 15 residues. Germline values: CDR1 LNHDA, CDR2 SQIVND (reference sequence). V lost 6 bases, J lost 5 bases, and 7 bases stayed unmatched. Here the CDR3 reads CASRATSGPNNEQFF. The CDR3 region has the DNA TGTGCCAGTAGGGCGACTAGCGGGCCAAACAATGAGCAGTTCTTC.

Here the CDR3 DNA reads TGTGCTAGTGCCCCGGACAGGGGGCTCGGCACTGAAGCTTTCTTT. This codes for CASAPDRGLGTEAFF. This chain uses TRBV12-5 with TRBJ1-1; 11 bases match TRBD1. The CDR3 extends over 15 amino acids. The V and J ends lost 7 bases and 4 bases, in that order; junction bases with no gene match: 8. Per the germline V gene, CDR1 is LGHNT and CDR2 is FRNRAP.

The chain uses TRBV19 and TRBJ2-7; no definite D call. The CDR3 runs 12 residues. CDR1 and CDR2 (germline): LNHDA, SQIVND (reference sequence). Trimming pared 2 bases from V and 3 bases from J, leaving 5 bases between. Here the CDR3 DNA reads TGTGCCAGTAGTATATCCGGCTACGAGCAGTACTTC. Its protein product is CASSISGYEQYF.

The chain links TRBV4-1 to TRBJ2-3, with 13 bases that match TRBD2. Germline V lookup: CDR1 MGHRA, CDR2 YSYEKL. This CDR3 has 17 residues. V shed 1 base, J shed 3 bases, and the junction held 4 bases outside the gene matches. The CDR3 here is CASSQVGLAGDTDTQYF. The CDR3 DNA reads as TGCGCCAGCAGCCAAGTTGGACTAGCGGGAGATACAGATACGCAGTATTTT.

The rearrangement links TRBV9 to TRBJ2-2; D perhaps matches TRBD2 (6 bases). The germline V and J ends were trimmed by 0 bases and 5 bases, with 8 bases remaining between them. CDR1 is SGDLS, CDR2 YYNGEE, per germline. The CDR3 extends over 14 amino acids. CDR3 DNA sequence: TGTGCCAGCAGCGTAGCTCGGGGGACCGGGGAGCTGTTTTTT. Encoded protein: CASSVARGTGELFF.

The chain combines TRBV7-9 with TRBJ1-5; D is unresolved. In germline, CDR1 is SEHNR, CDR2 FQNEAQ (reference sequence). The CDR3 covers 14 residues. V dropped 1 base and J dropped 5 bases, with 9 bases sitting between them. CDR3 residues: CASSLGMGYQPQHF. DNA for the CDR3: TGTGCCAGCAGCTTAGGGATGGGGTATCAGCCCCAGCATTTT.

The V call is TRBV27, the J call TRBJ2-1, with 9 bases lining up with TRBD1. V lost 1 base, J lost 4 bases, and 11 bases stayed unmatched. The CDR3 runs to 18 residues. Germline V gene data show CDR1 as MNHEY and CDR2 as SMNVEV (reference sequence). CDR3 coding DNA: TGTGCCAGCAGTTTATTTGGGGGGACAGGGACCAAATACAATGAGCAGTTCTTC. It yields the protein CASSLFGGTGTKYNEQFF.

The rearrangement joins TRBV30 to TRBJ2-5; 12 bases line up with TRBD1. The CDR3 sequence is 16 residues long. Trimming cost V 0 bases and J 7 bases; bases outside gene matches: 9. Germline assignment: CDR1 GTSNPN and CDR2 SVGIG (reference sequence). The CDR3 nucleotides are TGTGCCTGGAGTGTAAACGGGGACAGGGGGCTGGGGACCCAGTACTTC. Translation: CAWSVNGDRGLGTQYF. Filled out from reference TRBV30 and TRBJ2-5, the complete variable domain reads SQTIHQWPATLVQPVGSPLSLECTVEGTSNPNLYWYRQAAGRGLQLLFYSVGIGQISSEVPQNLSASRPQDRQFILSSKKLLLSDSGFYLCAWSVNGDRGLGTQYFGPGTRLLVL.